One sample yielded the 9 T cell receptor beta chains listed below, sequenced in a study of T cell responses to AZD1222 COVID-19 vaccine. The repertoire was sequenced with immunoSEQ multiplex PCR; TCRdb's copy has only in-frame clones and lacks some. The sample consists of approximately 110,000 clones, about 88% of them appearing once. Material: peripheral blood, obtained on day 0 of AZD1222 vaccination. These receptors all come from an adult in good health.

The chain is built from TRBV15 and TRBJ2-5; tentative D call: TRBD2 (6 bases). Germline V gene sequence: CDR1 LNHNV, CDR2 YYDKDF (reference sequence). V lost 0 bases to trimming and J lost 11 bases, with 10 bases between them. The CDR3 contains 12 residues. The CDR3 region has the DNA TGTGCCACCAGCAGAGATGCCGGGGGACAGTACTTC. It specifies CATSRDAGGQYF.

This clone showed up just once. The V gene is TRBV7-2, the J gene TRBJ2-5; TRBD2 agrees at 11 bases. The junction had 14 bases not matched to a gene; V was cut back by 2 bases and J by 6 bases. CDR3 length equals 18 residues. Germline values: CDR1 SGHTA, CDR2 FQGNSA. This chain's CDR3 is CASSLPGLAGGKLKTQYF. CDR3 sequence (DNA): TGTGCCAGCAGCTTACCAGGCTTAGCGGGAGGGAAGTTGAAGACCCAGTACTTC.

The V call is TRBV7-9, the J call TRBJ1-2, with a tentative D call TRBD1 (5 bases). This CDR3 spans 13 amino acids. Germline V gives CDR1 SEHNR, CDR2 FQNEAQ (reference sequence). V shed 3 bases and J shed 4 bases, with 9 bases lying between them. CDR3 loop: CASSFREGYGYTF. The CDR3 DNA reads TGTGCCAGCAGCTTCAGGGAGGGCTATGGCTACACCTTC.

The chain uses TRBV5-1 and TRBJ2-3; no clear D gene. In germline, CDR1 is SGHRS, CDR2 YFSETQ. Trimming pared 2 bases from V and 2 bases from J, leaving 12 bases between. CDR3 length equals 15 residues. CDR3 protein: CASSLIVPNTDTQYF. The CDR3 coding sequence is TGCGCCAGCAGCTTAATAGTCCCTAACACAGATACGCAGTATTTT.

V gene TRBV5-6 combines with J gene TRBJ2-2; the match to TRBD1 covers 10 bases. CDR3 length equals 16 residues. The V gene's germline CDR1 is SGHDT and CDR2 YYEEEE. V lost 4 bases to trimming and J lost 2 bases; unmatched junction nucleotides: 5. CDR3 coding DNA: TGTGCCAGCAGCCTGACAGGGGGCAAAAACACCGGGGAGCTGTTTTTT. Translated, it gives CASSLTGGKNTGELFF.

The rearrangement joins TRBV24-1 to TRBJ2-2, with 11 bases aligning to TRBD2. The germline V gene has CDR1 KGHDR and CDR2 SFDVKD. The CDR3 has 19 residues. The J segment lost 3 bases and the V segment lost 0 bases, leaving 8 bases of the junction unmatched. In DNA, the CDR3 is TGTGCCACCAGTGATTTGGGGCTAGCGGGAGGCCGGGACACCGGGGAGCTGTTTTTT. This gives the protein CATSDLGLAGGRDTGELFF.

The chain combines TRBV6-5 with TRBJ2-5; 8 bases map to TRBD1. CDR1 and CDR2 (germline): MNHEY, SVGAGI. This CDR3 has 12 residues. V shed 5 bases, J shed 5 bases, and the junction held 1 base outside the gene matches. The CDR3 region is CASSTGGETQYF. The CDR3 nucleotides read TGTGCCAGCAGTACAGGGGGGGAGACCCAGTACTTC.

V is TRBV7-2 and J is TRBJ2-1; 8 nucleotides match TRBD1. Germline CDR1 SGHTA, CDR2 FQGNSA. V lost 6 bases to trimming and J lost 8 bases; unmatched junction nucleotides: 9. The length of the CDR3 is 14 residues. This chain's CDR3 is CASSLDRVWDEQFF. CDR3 nucleotides: TGTGCCAGCAGTTTGGACAGGGTCTGGGATGAGCAGTTCTTC.

The rearrangement links TRBV18 to TRBJ2-1, with D unresolved. CDR3 size: 15 residues. V lost 6 bases, J lost 0 bases, and 12 bases lay in between. Germline CDR1 KGHSH, CDR2 LQKENI. The CDR3 nucleotides read TGTGCCAGCTCCCTCGGTACCGGCTCCTACAATGAGCAGTTCTTC. Translation: CASSLGTGSYNEQFF.